The 25 T cell receptor beta chains presented below share a single source sample, sequenced in a study of blood T cell repertoires in COVID-19 (dated by TCRdb to the early 2020s). Library preparation employed the immunoSEQ multiplex PCR assay. The table was pulled from immuneACCESS by TCRdb, which kept in-frame rearrangements only. Such tables lose some clones; where checked, under half of the loss comes from unresolved V genes, and the rest has no known cause. The sample records tens of thousands of clones, around 85% of which are singletons. Roughly 12% of the sample is in the top ten clones. The sequenced sample was peripheral blood. All receptors derive from a human donor in a cohort sampled during active COVID-19.

This clone has just one count. This chain joins TRBV6-5 and TRBJ1-6, with 8 bases lining up with TRBD1. Germline CDR1 MNHEY, CDR2 SVGAGI. The CDR3 runs to 16 residues. V lost 4 bases and J lost 15; bases outside the gene matches: 17. The chain's CDR3 is CASSSRTGWHIFDLHF. The CDR3 DNA is TGTGCCAGCAGTTCCCGGACAGGGTGGCATATTTTCGACCTCCACTTT.

The rearrangement joins TRBV29-1 to TRBJ2-7; tentatively, D is TRBD1 (6 bases). The CDR3 consists of 16 residues. Germline CDR1 SQVTM, CDR2 ANQGSEA. Deletions cut 4 bases from V and 2 bases from J, with 21 bases between. CDR3 amino acids: CSVVGGSRTSTYEQYF. CDR3 DNA: TGCAGCGTTGTAGGGGGTTCGAGGACGTCAACCTACGAGCAGTACTTC.

The chain recombines TRBV9 with TRBJ1-6, with D uncertain. The length of the CDR3 is 14 residues. From germline, CDR1 is SGDLS and CDR2 YYNGEE. V shed 0 bases and J shed 5 bases, with 6 bases lying between them. CDR3 amino acids: CASSVGLDNSPLHF. CDR3 sequence (DNA): TGTGCCAGCAGCGTAGGTCTAGATAATTCACCCCTCCACTTT.

The sample holds a few counts of this clone. This chain connects TRBV5-1 to TRBJ2-7; the match to TRBD2 covers 7 bases. Germline CDR1 SGHRS, CDR2 YFSETQ. The ends lost 4 bases at V and 0 bases at J; junction bases unmatched: 10. CDR3 length: 16 residues. CDR3 nucleotide sequence: TGCGCCAGCAGCCCCCGAGGCGGGAGCGCCTCCTACGAGCAGTACTTC. This sequence encodes CASSPRGGSASYEQYF.

The V and J genes are TRBV7-9 and TRBJ2-3, with a weak D call TRBD2 (6 bases). Trimming removed 0 bases at V and 7 bases at J, with 20 bases between. Germline CDR1 reads SEHNR; CDR2 reads FQNEAQ (reference sequence). This CDR3 has 17 residues. The CDR3 here is CASSLAGSGLGRNTQYF. The DNA of the CDR3 is TGTGCCAGCAGCTTAGCCGGGAGCGGACTGGGTCGGAATACGCAGTATTTT.

Regarding this clone: Other DNA sequences in the same sample also yield this CDR3. The rearrangement joins TRBV11-3 to TRBJ2-7; 12 bases fit TRBD1. Germline lookup yields CDR1 SGHNT and CDR2 YENEEA. The CDR3 totals 14 residues. J gave up 4 bases and V 3 bases, and 1 base lay outside the gene matches. In DNA, the CDR3 is TGTGCCAGCAGCTTGGGACAGGGGGCTTACGAGCAGTACTTC. Translation gives CASSLGQGAYEQYF.

There are a few counts of this clone. The chain has TRBV4-1 and TRBJ1-2; D is perhaps TRBD1 (5 bases). The CDR3 covers 16 residues. Trimming took off 2 bases at V and 2 bases at J, with 15 bases between the two ends. Per the germline V gene, CDR1 is MGHRA and CDR2 is YSYEKL. CDR3 DNA: TGCGCCAGCAGCCAAAGGGACGGGGGTTGGAACTATGGCTACACCTTC. Amino acid sequence: CASSQRDGGWNYGYTF.

This clone was observed once. This chain uses TRBV25-1 with TRBJ2-7, with D hard to call. Deletions cut 3 bases from V and 0 bases from J, with 6 bases between. The CDR3 is 13 amino acids. Germline V gives CDR1 MGHDK, CDR2 SYGVNS. Here the CDR3 reads CASSDAPSYEQYF. The CDR3 coding sequence is TGTGCCAGCAGTGACGCGCCCTCCTACGAGCAGTACTTC.

V is TRBV12-3 or TRBV12-4 and J is TRBJ2-5; D ambiguous. The CDR3 consists of 11 residues. Trimming removed 2 bases from V and 4 bases from J, with 2 bases in between. The CDR3 loop reads CASSLRETQYF. Here the CDR3 DNA reads TGTGCCAGCAGTTTACGAGAGACCCAGTACTTC.

The chain employs TRBV27 and TRBJ1-1, with 7 nucleotides matching TRBD1. CDR3 length equals 14 residues. V gave up 4 bases and J gave up 3 bases; unmatched junction bases: 5. CDR1 and CDR2 (germline): MNHEY, SMNVEV (reference sequence). CDR3 sequence reads: CASSSRTGHTEAFF. DNA of the CDR3: TGTGCCAGCAGTTCAAGGACAGGACACACTGAAGCTTTCTTT.

The chain is built from TRBV7-9 and TRBJ2-1; 9 positions match TRBD2. CDR3 length: 16 amino acids. V lost 1 base to trimming and J lost 7 bases; unmatched junction nucleotides: 8. CDR1 is SEHNR, CDR2 FQNEAQ, per germline (reference sequence). This CDR3 is CASSLVSLAGRNEQFF. CDR3 DNA sequence: TGTGCCAGCAGCTTAGTAAGCCTAGCGGGACGTAATGAGCAGTTCTTC. Looking up the rest from reference TRBV7-9 and TRBJ2-1 gives the full variable domain: DTGVSQNPRHKITKRGQNVTFRCDPISEHNRLYWYRQTLGQGPEFLTYFQNEAQLEKSRLLSDRFSAERPKGSFSTLEIQRTEQGDSAMYLCASSLVSLAGRNEQFFGPGTRLTVL.

The chain recombines TRBV29-1 with TRBJ2-1; the D gene is possibly TRBD2 (5 bases). This CDR3 is built from 13 residues. Germline CDR1 reads SQVTM; CDR2 reads ANQGSEA. Trimming took 3 bases from V and 7 from J, leaving 13 bases between them. This CDR3 is CSVDAQPGNEQFF. Written as DNA, the CDR3 is TGCAGCGTTGACGCCCAACCGGGGAATGAGCAGTTCTTC.

The rearrangement joins TRBV29-1 to TRBJ1-2; no clear D gene. Trimming stripped 0 bases from V and 4 bases from J, with 12 bases between. Germline V CDR1 and CDR2: SQVTM, ANQGSEA. The CDR3 contains 14 residues. CDR3 region: CSVEEDEGVYGYTF. CDR3 DNA: TGCAGCGTTGAAGAAGACGAAGGAGTCTATGGCTACACCTTC.

The chain links TRBV3-1 (or the pseudogene TRBV3-2) to TRBJ2-7; possible D gene TRBD2, 6 bases. Trimming removed 0 bases at V and 5 bases at J, with 11 bases between. Germline V gene lookup returns CDR1 LGHDT and CDR2 YNNKEL (reference sequence). This CDR3 has 14 amino acids. The CDR3 loop is CASSQETRGHEQYF. The CDR3 DNA sequence: TGTGCCAGCAGCCAAGAGACTAGAGGCCACGAGCAGTACTTC.

The chain recombines TRBV29-1 with TRBJ2-1; 9 positions match TRBD2. This CDR3 has 13 amino acids. Germline V gives CDR1 SQVTM, CDR2 ANQGSEA. Trimming took 1 base from V and 9 from J; bases not matched to a gene: 4. The CDR3 loop is CSVEASGKPEQFF. CDR3 sequence (DNA): TGCAGCGTTGAAGCTAGCGGGAAGCCTGAGCAGTTCTTC.

The V and J genes are TRBV6-5 and TRBJ1-6; 7 bases are a match to TRBD1. Germline V gene sequence: CDR1 MNHEY, CDR2 SVGAGI. The CDR3 has 14 amino acids. Trimming took 4 bases from V and 7 from J; bases not matched to a gene: 4. The CDR3, as DNA: TGTGCCAGCAGTTCCGGGACAGTGAATTCACCCCTCCACTTT. Its protein product is CASSSGTVNSPLHF.

This clone was found a few times. The chain is built from TRBV5-8 and TRBJ2-3; TRBD2 matches at 8 bases. Germline assignment: CDR1 SGHTS and CDR2 YDEGEE. The CDR3 has 16 amino acids. Trimming removed 0 bases from V and 8 bases from J; junction bases left unmatched: 11. In nucleotides, the CDR3 is TGTGCCAGCAGCTTGGCCGGGGGAGCGGGAGTCTCTACGCAGTATTTT. Residues: CASSLAGGAGVSTQYF.

This rearrangement joins TRBV28 to TRBJ1-1; the match to TRBD1 covers 7 bases. The germline V gene has CDR1 MDHEN and CDR2 SYDVKM. This CDR3 contains 15 residues. The junction had 7 bases not matched to a gene; V was cut back by 6 bases and J by 0 bases. CDR3 bases: TGTGCCAGCAGCCCTAGGACAGGCCTGAACACTGAAGCTTTCTTT. Amino acid sequence: CASSPRTGLNTEAFF. Variable domain in full (rest from reference TRBV28 and TRBJ1-1): DVKVTQSSRYLVKRTGEKVFLECVQDMDHENMFWYRQDPGLGLRLIYFSYDVKMKEKGDIPEGYSVSREKKERFSLILESASTNQTSMYLCASSPRTGLNTEAFFGQGTRLTVV.

V usage is TRBV5-6 and J usage is TRBJ1-2; 7 bases are a match to TRBD1. The CDR3 sequence is 14 residues long. After removal of 3 bases from V and 3 bases from J, the junction contained 5 bases not matched to a gene. Per germline, CDR1 SGHDT and CDR2 YYEEEE. DNA for the CDR3: TGTGCCAGCAGCTCCGGACAGGCCGACTATGGCTACACCTTC. Amino acid sequence: CASSSGQADYGYTF.

This sequence joins TRBV27 and TRBJ2-7; TRBD2 matches at 7 bases. Germline trimming cut 5 bases from V and 2 bases from J; bases unmatched to any gene: 12. The CDR3 is 16 residues long. Germline V CDR1 and CDR2: MNHEY, SMNVEV (reference sequence). For the CDR3, the DNA is TGTGCCAGCAGTATCTTGGGAGGGGCCACCGCCTACGAGCAGTACTTC. Translation: CASSILGGATAYEQYF.

The chain has TRBV6-6 and TRBJ1-1, with D maybe TRBD1 (6 bases). V lost 7 bases and J lost 4, with 22 bases in between. CDR1 is MNHNY, CDR2 SVGAGI, per germline (reference sequence). The CDR3 runs to 16 residues. This CDR3 reads CASTQGWPELSTEAFF. In nucleotides, the CDR3 is TGTGCCAGCACCCAGGGGTGGCCCGAACTGAGCACTGAAGCTTTCTTT.

The chain recombines TRBV4-2 with TRBJ2-2; TRBD2 might be the D (5 bases). V was clipped by 0 bases and J by 4 bases, with 15 bases between them. The germline V gene has CDR1 LGHNA and CDR2 YNFKEQ. This CDR3 is built from 17 residues. The CDR3 nucleotides are TGTGCCAGCAGCCAAGATAGGGCTAGCTCGGGCACCGGGGAGCTGTTTTTT. This codes for CASSQDRASSGTGELFF.

The rearrangement uses TRBV7-3 and TRBJ1-1; the match to TRBD1 covers 8 bases. Germline V gene lookup returns CDR1 SGHTA and CDR2 FQGTGA. This CDR3 has 14 amino acids. The V gene end was trimmed by 2 bases and the J gene end by 5 bases; junction bases not matched to a gene: 4. The CDR3 loop reads CASSLGQGPTEAFF. The CDR3 region has the DNA TGTGCCAGCAGCTTAGGACAGGGCCCAACTGAAGCTTTCTTT.

J is TRBJ2-3 and V is TRBV5-1; weak D call: TRBD1 (6 bases). The CDR3 consists of 15 residues. Trimming took off 3 bases at V and 2 bases at J, with 13 bases between the two ends. From germline, CDR1 is SGHRS and CDR2 YFSETQ. The DNA of the CDR3 is TGCGCCAGCAGCTCAAGACAGGCCTCCACAGATACGCAGTATTTT. The encoded protein is CASSSRQASTDTQYF.

This clone was counted between two and nine times. V is TRBV2 and J is TRBJ2-3; D might be TRBD1 (6 bases). Germline V gene lookup returns CDR1 SNHLY and CDR2 FYNNEI. This CDR3 is built from 15 residues. The V end was cut by 1 base, the J end by 4 bases, with 12 bases between. CDR3 DNA: TGTGCCAGCAGTGAAGTGGGCAGGGGAGCAGATACGCAGTATTTT. Protein: CASSEVGRGADTQYF.